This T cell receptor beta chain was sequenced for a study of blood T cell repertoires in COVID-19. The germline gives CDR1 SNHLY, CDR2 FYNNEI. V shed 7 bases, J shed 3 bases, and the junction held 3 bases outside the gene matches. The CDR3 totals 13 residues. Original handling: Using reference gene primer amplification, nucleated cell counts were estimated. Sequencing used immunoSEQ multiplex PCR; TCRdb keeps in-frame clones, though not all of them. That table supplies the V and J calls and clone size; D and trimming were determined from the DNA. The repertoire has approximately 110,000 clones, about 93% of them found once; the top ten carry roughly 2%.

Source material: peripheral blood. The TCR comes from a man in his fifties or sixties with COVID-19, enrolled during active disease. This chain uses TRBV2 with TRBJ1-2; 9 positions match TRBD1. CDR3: CASKTGGDYGYTF. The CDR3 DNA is TGTGCCAGCAAAACAGGGGGCGACTATGGCTACACCTTC.